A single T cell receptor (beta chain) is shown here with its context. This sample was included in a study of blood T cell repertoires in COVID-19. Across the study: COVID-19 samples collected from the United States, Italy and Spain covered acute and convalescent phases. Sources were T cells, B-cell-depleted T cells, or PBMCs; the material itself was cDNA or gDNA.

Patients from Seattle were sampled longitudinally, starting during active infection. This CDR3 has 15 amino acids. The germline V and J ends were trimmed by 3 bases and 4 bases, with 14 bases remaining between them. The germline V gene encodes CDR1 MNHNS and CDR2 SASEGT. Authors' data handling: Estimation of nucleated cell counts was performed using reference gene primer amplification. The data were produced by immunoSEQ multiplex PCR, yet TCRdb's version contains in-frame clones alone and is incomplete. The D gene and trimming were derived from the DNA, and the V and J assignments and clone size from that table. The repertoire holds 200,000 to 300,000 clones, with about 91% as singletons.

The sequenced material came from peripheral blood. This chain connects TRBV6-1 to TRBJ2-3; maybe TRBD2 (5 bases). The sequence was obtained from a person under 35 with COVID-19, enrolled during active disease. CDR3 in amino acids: CASSDARGRADTQYF. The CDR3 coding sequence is TGTGCCAGCAGTGACGCCCGGGGAAGGGCAGATACGCAGTATTTT.